The 9 T cell receptor beta chains below all came from one sample that was sequenced in a study of cytomegalovirus exposure and HLA in healthy donors. PCR employed 60 Vbeta and 13 Jbeta primers. Sequencing was performed with immunoSEQ multiplex PCR; in TCRdb, only in-frame clones are kept and a portion is missing. The sample contains 150,000 to 200,000 clones, 60% to 85% of which appear only once. The sequenced sample consisted of PBMCs. The receptors stem from a female donor in good health and CMV-seronegative.

The genes are TRBV6-5 and TRBJ2-7; 11 bases fit TRBD1. From germline, CDR1 is MNHEY and CDR2 SVGAGI. Trimming took 6 bases from V and 3 from J; bases not matched to a gene: 7. The CDR3 totals 15 residues. CDR3 in amino acids: CASRTDRGQRYEQYF. The CDR3, as DNA: TGTGCCAGCAGAACGGACAGGGGGCAGCGCTACGAGCAGTACTTC.

The chain joins TRBV13 to TRBJ2-5; 14 bases are shared with TRBD2. Trimming cost V 4 bases and J 2 bases; bases outside gene matches: 3. This CDR3 has 16 amino acids. Germline CDR1 PRHDT, CDR2 FYEKMQ (reference sequence). The CDR3 sequence is CASSSRLAGGQETQYF. In DNA, the CDR3 is TGTGCCAGCAGCTCCCGACTAGCGGGGGGGCAAGAGACCCAGTACTTC. The full variable domain, completed using reference TRBV13 and TRBJ2-5, is AAGVIQSPRHLIKEKRETATLKCYPIPRHDTVYWYQQGPGQDPQFLISFYEKMQSDKGSIPDRFSAQQFSDYHSELNMSSLELGDSALYFCASSSRLAGGQETQYFGPGTRLLVL.

The chain uses TRBV4-3 and TRBJ1-1, with no clear D. The V end was cut by 1 base, the J end by 1 base, with 10 bases between. The CDR3 has 15 amino acids. Germline assignment: CDR1 LGHNA and CDR2 YSLEER. CDR3 in amino acids: CASSQVGRTNTEAFF. DNA for the CDR3: TGCGCCAGCAGCCAAGTGGGCCGCACGAACACTGAAGCTTTCTTT.

This clone was detected a few times. This chain links TRBV30 with TRBJ2-3; TRBD2 matches at 8 bases. The CDR3 loop spans 14 amino acids. The germline V gene encodes CDR1 GTSNPN and CDR2 SVGIG (reference sequence). Trimming took 3 bases from V and 4 from J; bases not matched to a gene: 6. The CDR3 protein is CAWRYGGAADTQYF. DNA of the CDR3: TGTGCCTGGAGATACGGGGGGGCCGCAGATACGCAGTATTTT.

The J gene is TRBJ2-7, the V gene TRBV5-1; the match to TRBD1 covers 9 bases. V lost 2 bases and J lost 2; bases outside the gene matches: 11. CDR1 is SGHRS and CDR2 is YFSETQ in the germline V gene. The CDR3 has 17 residues. CDR3 sequence (DNA): TGCGCCAGCAGCTTTTCACACGGGACAGGGTCTCCCTACGAGCAGTACTTC. It translates to CASSFSHGTGSPYEQYF.

The V and J genes are TRBV28 and TRBJ2-5; tentatively, D is TRBD1 (5 bases). The germline V gene has CDR1 MDHEN and CDR2 SYDVKM. The CDR3 has 12 amino acids. V was pared by 8 bases and J by 5 bases, with 12 bases between. CDR3 protein: CASYRGRETQYF. CDR3 nucleotide sequence: TGTGCCAGCTATAGGGGCCGCGAGACCCAGTACTTC.

As regards this clone: Different DNA sequences within this sample yield the same CDR3. The chain employs TRBV4-3 and TRBJ2-7; 8 bases are shared with TRBD1. The CDR3 extends over 17 amino acids. Per the germline V gene, CDR1 is LGHNA and CDR2 is YSLEER. After removal of 1 base from V and 1 base from J, the junction contained 9 bases not matched to a gene. This chain's CDR3 is CASSQAGGLGLSYEQYF. CDR3 bases: TGCGCCAGCAGCCAAGCAGGGGGCTTAGGCTTGTCCTACGAGCAGTACTTC.

CDR3 sequence (DNA): TGTGCCAGCAGCTTAGCCTCGGGACTAGGAGAGACCCAGTACTTC. Translation: CASSLASGLGETQYF. The rearrangement joins TRBV7-2 to TRBJ2-5; 8 positions agree with TRBD2. The germline CDR1 and CDR2 sequences are SGHTA and FQGNSA. This CDR3 has 15 residues. With 0 bases clipped from V and 4 bases from J, the junction kept 4 bases outside the gene matches.

The V call is TRBV15, the J call TRBJ2-7, with TRBD2 matching over 13 bases. V was clipped by 1 base and J by 5 bases; unmatched bases: 2. CDR3 length: 15 residues. Germline V CDR1 and CDR2: LNHNV, YYDKDF (reference sequence). Here the CDR3 reads CATSRVGLAGDEQYF. CDR3 coding DNA: TGTGCCACCAGCAGAGTCGGACTAGCGGGAGACGAGCAGTACTTC.